Reported below is one T cell receptor beta chain. Allocation to cohorts depended on clinical history reported by the participants. The sample originates from a study of blood T cell repertoires in COVID-19. On the study more broadly: Researchers got acute and convalescent COVID-19 samples from the United States, Italy and Spain. In each case, the material was cDNA or gDNA derived from T cells, B-cell-depleted T cells, or PBMCs.

In germline, CDR1 is MNHEY, CDR2 SVGAGI. V was clipped by 8 bases and J by 4 bases, with 14 bases between them. The CDR3 consists of 13 residues. As processed by the authors: Quantification of nucleated cells was approximated via reference gene primer amplification. Sequenced by immunoSEQ multiplex PCR; TCRdb stores in-frame clones only, minus some. V, J and clone size are taken as reported in that table, and D and trimming were inferred from the DNA itself. The repertoire consists of approximately 240,000 clones, with 85% to 90% occurring once and the leading ten covering 3% to 4%. The sequence derives from a woman between 18 and 29 years old in a cohort exposed to, infected with or recovered from COVID-19 (not recorded which). This sequence joins TRBV6-5 and TRBJ1-2, with a weak D call TRBD1 (5 bases). Sample: PBMCs or T cells enriched from blood (not recorded which). The CDR3 nucleotides read TGTGCCAGCGACGAGACAGCTATCTATGGCTACACCTTC. This translates into CASDETAIYGYTF.